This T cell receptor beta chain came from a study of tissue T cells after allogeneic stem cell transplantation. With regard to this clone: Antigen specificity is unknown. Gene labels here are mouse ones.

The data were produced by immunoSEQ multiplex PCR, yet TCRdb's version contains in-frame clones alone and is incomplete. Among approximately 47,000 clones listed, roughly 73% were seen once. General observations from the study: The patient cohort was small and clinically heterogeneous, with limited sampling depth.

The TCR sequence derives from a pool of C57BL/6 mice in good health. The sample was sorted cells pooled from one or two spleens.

The CDR3 DNA, read in part, is TGTGCCTGGAGTCTAGAGGGACAGGGTTTTGCTGAGCAGTTC. Residues: CAWSLEGQGFAEQF. The whole CDR3 protein is CAWSLEGQGFAEQFF. The V call is TRBV31, the J call TRBJ2-1, with TRBD1 matching 9 bases. The read halts 1 residue ahead of the CDR3 end, with the missing end drawn from the germline J gene. V was pared by 0 bases and J by 6 bases, with 6 bases of the junction left unmatched. CDR1 is GKSSPN, CDR2 SITVG, per germline. The CDR3 loop spans 15 amino acids.